Presented here are 8 T cell receptor beta chains from one specimen sequenced in a study of TIL therapy for anti-PD-1-resistant metastatic lung cancer. The immunoSEQ assay was v3. TCRdb's table, derived via immunoSEQ multiplex PCR, lists solely in-frame clones and lacks some. The sample lists about 48,000 clones, less than 85% occurring once. Time point denoted: pre-treatment sample, taken before nivolumab and TIL therapy. Pleural nodules or supraclavicular lymph nodes made up most of the excised metastases sampled. The material sequenced was tumor tissue, taken at baseline. These receptors all come from a person aged 25 to 79 with non-small cell lung cancer.

V is TRBV7-2 and J is TRBJ2-1; either TRBD1 or TRBD2 may fit D (6 bases each). Germline loops: CDR1 SGHTA, CDR2 FQGNSA. This CDR3 is 13 amino acids long. The V and J ends lost 5 bases and 7 bases respectively, with 12 bases between them. The CDR3 protein is CASSGGLLNEQFF. The DNA of the CDR3 is TGTGCCAGCAGCGGGGGGCTTCTTAATGAGCAGTTCTTC.

The V gene is TRBV5-4, the J gene TRBJ2-2, with TRBD2 matching 9 bases. Germline-derived CDR1 and CDR2 are SGHNT and YYREEE (reference sequence). The CDR3 extends over 15 amino acids. V shed 5 bases and J 10 bases; nucleotides not matched to a gene: 12. The CDR3 protein is CASSSPGLAYKELFF. As DNA, the CDR3 is TGTGCCAGCAGTTCGCCGGGACTAGCCTACAAGGAGCTGTTTTTT.

V gene TRBV28 combines with J gene TRBJ1-1, with D unclear. The CDR3 loop spans 16 amino acids. Germline V gives CDR1 MDHEN, CDR2 SYDVKM. V lost 2 bases, J lost 0 bases, and 13 bases lay in between. As DNA, the CDR3 is TGTGCCAGCAGTTTAGTAAGCCAGGCCTTGAACACTGAAGCTTTCTTT. Translation: CASSLVSQALNTEAFF.

This clone appeared a few times. This chain joins TRBV28 and TRBJ1-5; D not resolved. CDR3 length equals 16 residues. Germline V gene sequence: CDR1 MDHEN, CDR2 SYDVKM. V lost 5 bases and J 1 base, leaving 15 bases between the germline ends. The DNA for the CDR3 is TGTGCCAGCAGTCCCCCGGCGGCCACAAGCAATCAGCCCCAGCATTTT. This codes for CASSPPAATSNQPQHF.

J is TRBJ2-7 and V is TRBV29-1; D may be TRBD1 (6 bases). The CDR3 is made up of 13 amino acids. CDR1 is SQVTM, CDR2 ANQGSEA, per germline. V was clipped by 3 bases and J by 7 bases, with 16 bases between them. CDR3 amino acids: CSVDGPGTWEQYF. The CDR3 DNA reads TGCAGCGTTGACGGACCCGGGACATGGGAGCAGTACTTC.

The chain links TRBV7-2 to TRBJ1-4; D is uncertain. V was trimmed by 1 base and J by 4 bases, leaving 7 bases between them. This CDR3 contains 14 residues. Germline-derived CDR1 and CDR2 are SGHTA and FQGNSA. The chain's CDR3 is CASSLDYSNEKLFF. The CDR3 DNA follows: TGTGCCAGCAGCTTAGATTACAGTAATGAAAAACTGTTTTTT.

The V and J genes are TRBV5-1 and TRBJ1-1; a possible D gene is TRBD1 (6 bases). V lost 0 bases and J 1 base, leaving 7 bases between the germline ends. Germline V CDR1 and CDR2: SGHRS, YFSETQ. The CDR3 sequence is 14 residues long. CDR3 sequence reads: CASSLGTANTEAFF. The CDR3, as DNA: TGCGCCAGCAGCTTGGGGACAGCGAACACTGAAGCTTTCTTT.

V and J are TRBV7-9 and TRBJ2-3, with 7 bases fitting TRBD2. CDR1 is SEHNR, CDR2 FQNEAQ, per germline (reference sequence). V lost 3 bases, J lost 2 bases, and 5 bases stayed unmatched. The CDR3 runs 15 residues. The CDR3: CASSFGLADTDTQYF. CDR3 DNA sequence: TGTGCCAGCAGCTTTGGGCTAGCGGACACAGATACGCAGTATTTT.